Below, 16 T cell receptor beta chains from the same sample are listed, as sequenced in a study of blood T cell repertoires in COVID-19 (dated by TCRdb to 2020 to 2021). Libraries were built with the immunoSEQ multiplex PCR assay. TCRdb mirrors the immuneACCESS table, restricted to in-frame sequences. Some clones are absent from its copies; in checked studies, under half trace to an unresolved V gene, and the reason for the others is unknown. This sample has 45,000 to 50,000 clones in its table, and approximately 88% of those were observed once. The top ten clonotypes cover around 8.3% of the sample. Specimen: peripheral blood. The source of these receptors is a man aged 50 to 59 with acute or convalescent COVID-19.

The chain joins TRBV5-1 to TRBJ2-7, with D hard to call. V was pared by 7 bases and J by 1 base, with 18 bases between. The CDR3 is made up of 15 amino acids. From germline, CDR1 is SGHRS and CDR2 YFSETQ. The CDR3 DNA follows: TGCGCCAGCGCACCATTAACAACGTCATCCTACGAGCAGTACTTC. Translated: CASAPLTTSSYEQYF.

V gene TRBV6-6 combines with J gene TRBJ1-1; no firm D call. Germline lookup yields CDR1 MNHNY and CDR2 SVGAGI (reference sequence). V lost 6 bases and J 1 base, leaving 9 bases between the germline ends. The CDR3 spans 13 residues. As DNA, the CDR3 is TGTGCCAGCAGCCTACCTGGGAACACTGAAGCTTTCTTT. Encoded protein: CASSLPGNTEAFF.

The V call is TRBV5-5, the J call TRBJ2-7; 8 nucleotides agree with TRBD1. The ends lost 6 bases at V and 6 bases at J; junction bases unmatched: 5. CDR1 and CDR2 (germline): SGHKS, YYEKEE (reference sequence). The CDR3 has 12 residues. CDR3 sequence reads: CASTPGTGEQYF. The CDR3 nucleotides read TGTGCCAGCACCCCCGGGACAGGCGAGCAGTACTTC. Combining the CDR3 with reference TRBV5-5 and TRBJ2-7 gives the whole variable domain DAGVTQSPTHLIKTRGQQVTLRCSPISGHKSVSWYQQVLGQGPQFIFQYYEKEERGRGNFPDRFSARQFPNYSSELNVNALLLGDSALYLCASTPGTGEQYFGPGTRLTVT.

The chain joins TRBV6-4 to TRBJ1-1; 9 nucleotides line up with TRBD1. V lost 4 bases and J lost 5; bases outside the gene matches: 2. CDR3 length equals 13 residues. Germline V gene sequence: CDR1 MRHNA, CDR2 SNTAGT. CDR3 amino acids: CASSADRGTEAFF. CDR3 coding DNA: TGTGCCAGCAGTGCCGACAGGGGGACTGAAGCTTTCTTT.

This sequence joins TRBV7-8 and TRBJ2-5; possible D gene TRBD1, 5 bases. The CDR3 sequence is 16 residues long. Germline-derived CDR1 and CDR2 are SGHVS and FQNEAQ. V was cut by 0 bases and J by 3 bases, with 14 bases left in between. The CDR3 sequence: CASSLALGQVKETQYF. Here the CDR3 DNA reads TGTGCCAGCAGCTTAGCTTTGGGGCAAGTAAAAGAGACCCAGTACTTC.

This clone was seen only once. The rearrangement uses TRBV7-7 and TRBJ2-5; tentative D call: TRBD2 (5 bases). This CDR3 contains 12 residues. Looked up from germline, CDR1 is SSHAT and CDR2 is FNYEAQ (reference sequence). The V end was cut by 10 bases, the J end by 1 base, with 10 bases between. CDR3 DNA sequence: TGTGCCACCCGAAGCGGCCAAGAGACCCAGTACTTC. Amino acid sequence: CATRSGQETQYF.

The V and J genes are TRBV20-1 and TRBJ2-7, with D possibly matching TRBD2 (6 bases). V lost 6 bases, J lost 5 bases, and 8 bases lay in between. CDR1 and CDR2 (germline): DFQATT, SNEGSKA (reference sequence). The CDR3 is 10 amino acids. The CDR3 bases are TGCAGTGCGACTAGAGACGAGCAGTACTTC. It codes for CSATRDEQYF.

This clone showed up just once. The chain couples TRBV19 to TRBJ2-3; TRBD1 aligns across 9 bases. The CDR3 consists of 14 residues. Germline V gene sequence: CDR1 LNHDA, CDR2 SQIVND (reference sequence). Trimming took 8 bases from V and 2 from J; bases not matched to a gene: 5. In DNA, the CDR3 is TGTGCCAGTGGGGGGACAGGGATCACAGATACGCAGTATTTT. As protein: CASGGTGITDTQYF.

V and J are TRBV2 and TRBJ1-2, with TRBD1 identical over 8 bases. The CDR3 is made up of 12 amino acids. The V segment lost 6 bases and the J segment 6 bases; nucleotides outside the gene matches: 3. Looked up from germline, CDR1 is SNHLY and CDR2 is FYNNEI. CDR3 nucleotides: TGTGCCAGCAGGGACAGGGCCCATGGCTACACCTTC. This sequence encodes CASRDRAHGYTF.

The J gene is TRBJ1-1, the V gene TRBV28, with a weak D call TRBD1 (5 bases). Looked up from germline, CDR1 is MDHEN and CDR2 is SYDVKM. The CDR3 has 15 residues. V lost 7 bases and J 4 bases, leaving 19 bases between the germline ends. The CDR3 DNA reads as TGTGCCAGCACCCTAAGGGGTGACGGAAGCACTGAAGCTTTCTTT. It encodes CASTLRGDGSTEAFF.

The rearrangement joins TRBV18 to TRBJ1-3, with D unresolved. The V and J ends lost 6 bases and 4 bases respectively, with 16 bases between them. In germline, CDR1 is KGHSH, CDR2 LQKENI. This CDR3 contains 15 residues. The DNA of the CDR3 is TGTGCCAGCTCCCCTACTCGACTGAACGGAAACACCATATATTTT. This encodes CASSPTRLNGNTIYF.

Only one count was recorded for this clone. The chain employs TRBV5-5 and TRBJ2-7, with a weak D call TRBD2 (6 bases). Germline loops: CDR1 SGHKS, CDR2 YYEKEE (reference sequence). V was cut by 0 bases and J by 1 base, with 14 bases left in between. This CDR3 has 16 residues. CDR3 in amino acids: CASSLVGRGVSYEQYF. The CDR3 DNA is TGTGCCAGCAGCTTGGTAGGTCGCGGGGTGTCCTACGAGCAGTACTTC.

V and J are TRBV7-2 and TRBJ2-1; possible D gene TRBD2, 5 bases. Trimming removed 6 bases at V and 5 bases at J, with 14 bases between. CDR3 length: 14 residues. Germline CDR1 is SGHTA and CDR2 is FQGNSA. In DNA, the CDR3 is TGTGCCAGCAGGTCGAGAGGGATGGACAATGAGCAGTTCTTC. Amino acids: CASRSRGMDNEQFF.

The V and J genes are TRBV30 and TRBJ1-3; TRBD1 matches at 8 bases. CDR1 GTSNPN and CDR2 SVGIG come from the germline V gene (reference sequence). The V and J ends lost 3 bases and 0 bases, in that order; junction bases with no gene match: 7. The CDR3 covers 16 residues. In nucleotides, the CDR3 is TGTGCCTGGAGCGCAACAGGGGGAACCTCTGGAAACACCATATATTTT. It translates to CAWSATGGTSGNTIYF.

The CDR3 DNA reads as TGTGCCTGGGTAGCGGGGGGGTACAATGAGCAGTTCTTC. Its protein product is CAWVAGGYNEQFF. The rearrangement uses TRBV30 and TRBJ2-1, with 11 bases matching TRBD2. Per germline, CDR1 GTSNPN and CDR2 SVGIG (reference sequence). Trimming at V came to 5 bases and at J to 4 bases, leaving 1 base not matched to a gene. The CDR3 contains 13 residues.

The chain couples TRBV6-6 to TRBJ2-5; the match to TRBD2 covers 7 bases. The CDR3 spans 16 residues. The germline gives CDR1 MNHNY, CDR2 SVGAGI (reference sequence). Germline trimming cut 0 bases from V and 5 bases from J; bases unmatched to any gene: 9. CDR3 residues: CASSYSGAGAGETQYF. CDR3 bases: TGTGCCAGCAGTTACTCTGGGGCGGGAGCGGGGGAGACCCAGTACTTC.